Listed below are T cell receptor beta chains from one sample, sequenced in a study of CD8+ T cells in alopecia areata. This table comes from immunoSEQ multiplex PCR, and its TCRdb copy is limited to in-frame clones, with some not included. This table holds over 120,000 clones, around three fifths found once. The sample consisted of CD4+ T cells sorted from blood, taken at week 0. These receptors were obtained from a human donor with alopecia areata. Both conserved end residues are part of each CDR3. The order of the fields is clone size, D gene, J gene, V gene, CDR3 protein, CDR3 DNA. D genes are given only for firm matches. A row's size may be missing; if present it is once, few, many or a size class.

size: once; D: -; J: TRBJ2-5; V: TRBV5-1; CDR3: CASSSAGFLGETQYF; DNA: TGCGCCAGCAGCTCGGCCGGGTTTCTGGGGGAGACCCAGTACTTC
size: few; D: -; J: TRBJ1-1; V: TRBV29-1; CDR3: CSATRQSGSEAFF; DNA: TGCAGCGCTACCCGACAGTCCGGCTCTGAAGCTTTCTTT
size: -; D: TRBD1; J: TRBJ1-2; V: TRBV25-1; CDR3: CASSEQGQGSGYTF; DNA: TGTGCCAGCAGTGAGCAGGGACAGGGGTCTGGCTACACCTTC
size: -; D: -; J: TRBJ2-3; V: TRBV5-1; CDR3: CASSSHGGTQYF; DNA: TGCGCCAGCAGCTCTCACGGGGGAACGCAGTATTTT
size: -; D: -; J: TRBJ2-4; V: TRBV30; CDR3: CAWSGSDQNIQYF; DNA: TGTGCCTGGAGTGGGTCGGACCAAAACATTCAGTACTTC
size: few; D: -; J: TRBJ1-1; V: TRBV4-3; CDR3: CASRNQGRGAWGTEAFF; DNA: TGCGCCAGCAGAAATCAGGGGCGGGGTGCTTGGGGAACTGAAGCTTTCTTT
size: -; D: -; J: TRBJ2-6; V: TRBV10-3; CDR3: CATLGQGAVRGANVLTF; DNA: TGTGCCACCTTGGGGCAGGGAGCTGTCCGTGGGGCCAACGTCCTGACTTTC
size: -; D: -; J: TRBJ1-1; V: TRBV29-1; CDR3: CSARGDRYTEAFF; DNA: TGCAGCGCGCGGGGGGATAGGTACACTGAAGCTTTCTTT
size: -; D: -; J: TRBJ2-2; V: TRBV2; CDR3: CASSAQGSNTGELFF; DNA: TGTGCCAGCAGTGCCCAGGGCTCGAACACCGGGGAGCTGTTTTTT
size: -; D: -; J: TRBJ1-5; V: TRBV7-9; CDR3: CASSSQGNQPQHF; DNA: TGTGCCAGCAGCTCTCAGGGGAATCAGCCCCAGCATTTT
size: -; D: -; J: TRBJ1-2; V: TRBV29-1; CDR3: CSVGGGYTF; DNA: TGCAGCGTAGGGGGAGGCTACACCTTC
size: -; D: -; J: TRBJ1-5; V: TRBV2; CDR3: CASSERISNQPQHF; DNA: TGTGCCAGCAGTGAGCGGATTAGCAATCAGCCCCAGCATTTT
size: few; D: -; J: TRBJ2-7; V: TRBV7-2; CDR3: CASSTRGTGAYEQYF; DNA: TGTGCCAGCAGCACCCGGGGTACTGGGGCCTACGAGCAGTACTTC
size: many; D: TRBD2; J: TRBJ2-1; V: TRBV2; CDR3: CASRTSGGNEQFF; DNA: TGTGCCAGCAGGACTAGCGGGGGCAATGAGCAGTTCTTC
size: -; D: -; J: TRBJ1-2; V: TRBV5-1; CDR3: CASSLDRTVYGYTF; DNA: TGCGCCAGCAGCTTGGATCGGACAGTGTATGGCTACACCTTC
size: -; D: TRBD1; J: TRBJ1-1; V: TRBV7-9; CDR3: CASSPWEGAHTEAFF; DNA: TGTGCCAGCAGCCCATGGGAGGGGGCGCATACTGAAGCTTTCTTT
size: -; D: TRBD1; J: TRBJ2-6; V: TRBV25-1; CDR3: CASSDDRAGANVLTF; DNA: TGTGCCAGCAGTGACGACAGGGCTGGGGCCAACGTCCTGACTTTC
size: -; D: -; J: TRBJ1-1; V: TRBV30; CDR3: CAWSVQMNTEAFF; DNA: TGTGCCTGGAGTGTCCAGATGAACACTGAAGCTTTCTTT
size: -; D: TRBD1; J: TRBJ1-5; V: TRBV27; CDR3: CASSLRQGGSQPQHF; DNA: TGTGCCAGCAGTTTACGGCAGGGGGGCTCTCAGCCCCAGCATTTT
size: -; D: -; J: TRBJ1-1; V: TRBV6-1; CDR3: CASSEGPHNKAFF; DNA: TGTGCCAGCAGTGAAGGACCCCACAACAAAGCTTTCTTT
size: -; D: -; J: TRBJ1-6; V: TRBV18; CDR3: CASSISGDYNSPLHF; DNA: TGTGCCAGCTCAATCTCTGGGGATTATAATTCACCCCTCCACTTT
size: -; D: -; J: TRBJ2-2; V: TRBV2; CDR3: CASRKPGLPPGGELFF; DNA: TGTGCCAGCAGGAAACCGGGACTTCCGCCCGGCGGGGAGCTGTTTTTT
size: -; D: -; J: TRBJ1-1; V: TRBV5-1; CDR3: CASSLGPTGSTEAFF; DNA: TGCGCCAGCAGCTTGGGACCCACCGGGAGCACTGAAGCTTTCTTT
size: few; D: -; J: TRBJ1-1; V: TRBV7-9; CDR3: CASSLEAGVNTEAFF; DNA: TGTGCCAGCAGCTTAGAGGCGGGAGTGAACACTGAAGCTTTCTTT
size: -; D: -; J: TRBJ1-2; V: TRBV19; CDR3: CASSMEGRRYTF; DNA: TGTGCCAGTAGTATGGAGGGGAGACGCTACACCTTC
size: -; D: -; J: TRBJ1-1; V: TRBV5-1; CDR3: CASSSGTPNTEAFF; DNA: TGCGCCAGCAGCTCCGGGACACCGAACACTGAAGCTTTCTTT
size: -; D: -; J: TRBJ2-7; V: TRBV18; CDR3: CASSPPGSYEQYF; DNA: TGTGCCAGCTCACCACCAGGGTCCTACGAGCAGTACTTC
size: few; D: -; J: TRBJ2-6; V: TRBV14; CDR3: CASYSSGANVLTF; DNA: TGTGCCAGTTACAGCTCTGGGGCCAACGTCCTGACTTTC
size: once; D: -; J: TRBJ1-1; V: TRBV6-1; CDR3: CASSIQGMNTEAFF; DNA: TGTGCCAGCAGTATACAGGGAATGAACACTGAAGCTTTCTTT
size: -; D: -; J: TRBJ1-2; V: TRBV25-1; CDR3: CASSEYDSPYGYTF; DNA: TGTGCCAGCAGTGAATACGACAGTCCCTATGGCTACACCTTC
size: few; D: -; J: TRBJ1-5; V: TRBV2; CDR3: CASRGTRGANQPQHF; DNA: TGTGCCAGCAGGGGGACGAGGGGGGCAAATCAGCCCCAGCATTTT
size: few; D: TRBD2; J: TRBJ2-1; V: TRBV11-2; CDR3: CASSLAGGPYNEQFF; DNA: TGTGCCAGCAGCCTAGCGGGGGGGCCTTACAATGAGCAGTTCTTC
size: -; D: TRBD2; J: TRBJ2-5; V: TRBV4-3; CDR3: CASSQQSTSVAQYF; DNA: TGCGCCAGCAGCCAACAATCGACTAGCGTAGCCCAGTACTTC
size: -; D: -; J: TRBJ1-1; V: TRBV27; CDR3: CASLVPQLMPEAFF; DNA: TGTGCCAGCCTGGTCCCCCAGCTCATGCCTGAAGCTTTCTTT
size: -; D: -; J: TRBJ2-7; V: TRBV4-1; CDR3: CASSQVRAGLHYEQYF; DNA: TGCGCCAGCAGCCAAGTCCGTGCGGGGCTTCACTACGAGCAGTACTTC
size: -; D: -; J: TRBJ1-4; V: TRBV27; CDR3: CASSAPGNRVGEKLFF; DNA: TGTGCCAGCAGTGCGCCTGGTAACAGGGTTGGTGAAAAACTGTTTTTT
size: -; D: -; J: TRBJ1-2; V: TRBV13; CDR3: CASGTWGSFAGYTF; DNA: TGTGCCAGCGGAACCTGGGGGAGTTTTGCTGGCTACACCTTC
size: -; D: -; J: TRBJ1-1; V: TRBV2; CDR3: CASSGDTEAFF; DNA: TGTGCCAGCAGTGGCGACACTGAAGCTTTCTTT
size: -; D: -; J: TRBJ1-2; V: TRBV6-5; CDR3: CASSLNAGPGYTF; DNA: TGTGCCAGCAGTTTGAACGCCGGACCTGGCTACACCTTC
size: few; D: -; J: TRBJ2-7; V: TRBV6-5; CDR3: CASSYVPGEQYF; DNA: TGTGCCAGCAGTTACGTCCCTGGCGAGCAGTACTTC
size: once; D: -; J: TRBJ2-1; V: TRBV29-1; CDR3: CSVGPHNEQFF; DNA: TGCAGCGTTGGTCCTCACAATGAGCAGTTCTTC
size: few; D: TRBD1; J: TRBJ1-2; V: TRBV6-5; CDR3: CASSEGQQENYGYTF; DNA: TGTGCCAGCAGCGAGGGACAGCAGGAAAACTATGGCTACACCTTC
size: few; D: -; J: TRBJ1-1; V: TRBV7-6; CDR3: CASSLVPENTEAFF; DNA: TGTGCCAGCAGCTTAGTCCCAGAGAACACTGAAGCTTTCTTT
size: few; D: -; J: TRBJ2-6; V: TRBV5-1; CDR3: CASSYRMGSGANVLTF; DNA: TGCGCCAGCAGTTACAGGATGGGCTCTGGGGCCAACGTCCTGACTTTC
size: -; D: -; J: TRBJ2-5; V: TRBV27; CDR3: CASSSGGKETQYF; DNA: TGTGCCAGCAGTTCCGGGGGTAAAGAGACCCAGTACTTC
size: -; D: TRBD1; J: TRBJ1-1; V: TRBV7-2; CDR3: CASSGDRGGTEAFF; DNA: TGTGCCAGCAGCGGGGACAGGGGCGGAACTGAAGCTTTCTTT
size: -; D: -; J: TRBJ2-5; V: TRBV7-2; CDR3: CASSLVRVGKTQYF; DNA: TGTGCCAGCAGCTTAGTCAGGGTAGGGAAGACCCAGTACTTC
size: -; D: -; J: TRBJ1-2; V: TRBV7-3; CDR3: CASSPSRAGGYTF; DNA: TGTGCCAGCAGCCCCAGCCGGGCAGGAGGCTACACCTTC
size: -; D: -; J: TRBJ2-7; V: TRBV5-6; CDR3: CASSGFFGVSYEQYF; DNA: TGTGCCAGCAGCGGATTCTTTGGGGTCTCCTACGAGCAGTACTTC
size: -; D: TRBD1; J: TRBJ1-2; V: TRBV6-5; CDR3: CASSFSMDRFYGYTF; DNA: TGTGCCAGCAGTTTCTCCATGGACAGGTTCTATGGCTACACCTTC
size: -; D: -; J: TRBJ1-2; V: TRBV6-6; CDR3: CASSYWGRGGGYTF; DNA: TGTGCCAGCAGTTACTGGGGCCGAGGAGGTGGCTACACCTTC